A selection of T cell receptor beta chains follows, all from one sample in a study of blood T cell repertoires in COVID-19. Profiling relied on immunoSEQ multiplex PCR, and the TCRdb table lists in-frame clones only, not all of them. This sample has around 230,000 clones, with around 85% found just once. The sequenced sample consisted of peripheral blood. Every receptor here comes from a man in his forties with acute or convalescent COVID-19. Both conserved end residues are part of each CDR3. D genes are given only for firm matches. Size is stated for part of the rows, as once, few or many counts, or as a class when the clone is expanded.

few	TRBV6-5	TRBJ2-5	TRBD1	TGTGCCAGCAGCCTAGACTACAGGGGGTCAGAGACCCAGTACTTC	CASSLDYRGSETQYF
.	TRBV2	TRBJ2-7	TRBD2	TGTGCCAGCAGCAGGACTAGCAGTTCCTACGAGCAGTACTTC	CASSRTSSSYEQYF
once	TRBV2	TRBJ1-5	.	TGTGCCAGCAGCAGGACAGCGGACAATCAGCCCCAGCATTTT	CASSRTADNQPQHF
.	TRBV12-3/TRBV12-4	TRBJ1-1	.	TGTGCCAGCAGCCCCGGGGGAAGGGCTGAAGCTTTCTTT	CASSPGGRAEAFF
.	TRBV7-2	TRBJ2-7	.	TGTGCCAGCAGCCCGCAGGCCACGTTCGAGTACGAGCAGTACTTC	CASSPQATFEYEQYF
.	TRBV3-1/TRBV3-2	TRBJ2-1	TRBD2	TGTGCCAGCAGCCGAGAATATCCCACCGGGACTAGCGGGAAGAGCTCCTACAATGAGCAGTTCTTC	CASSREYPTGTSGKSSYNEQFF
.	TRBV9	TRBJ2-5	TRBD2	TGTGCCAGCAGCGTAGGGAGTCTAGCGGGAATAGAGACCCAGTACTTC	CASSVGSLAGIETQYF
.	TRBV6-2/TRBV6-3	TRBJ1-4	TRBD1	TGTGCCAGCAGTTACATGCCAGGGGGCGGACAGCTTGAAAAACTGTTTTTT	CASSYMPGGGQLEKLFF
once	TRBV5-1	TRBJ2-1	TRBD2	TGCGCCAGCAGCTTGGTATGGGGGGGAACTGGGGAGCAGTTCTTC	CASSLVWGGTGEQFF
.	TRBV29-1	TRBJ1-3	.	TGCAGCGTTGTGCGGGGATCTGGAAACACCATATATTTT	CSVVRGSGNTIYF
few	TRBV5-1	TRBJ2-6	.	TGCGCCACCTCAACAGGATCTGGGGCCAACGTCCTGACTTTC	CATSTGSGANVLTF
.	TRBV6-1	TRBJ2-3	.	TGTGCCAGCAGTGAAGTTCGGCAGGGACTGCAGTATTTT	CASSEVRQGLQYF
.	TRBV18	TRBJ2-7	.	TGTGCCAGCTCACCGACAGGATACTCCTACGAGCAGTACTTC	CASSPTGYSYEQYF
.	TRBV19	TRBJ2-1	TRBD2	TGTGCCAGTGGGACTAGCCCCTACAATGAGCAGTTCTTC	CASGTSPYNEQFF
.	TRBV5-1	TRBJ2-3	TRBD2	TGCGCCAGCAGCTGGGTAGGGGAGGGCTCAGATACGCAGTATTTT	CASSWVGEGSDTQYF
.	TRBV19	TRBJ2-7	.	TGTGCCAGTAGAGGTGTGGGGGCAACCTACGAGCAGTACTTC	CASRGVGATYEQYF
few	TRBV28	TRBJ1-5	.	TGTGCCAGCAGCCGGGGGGGGTTTGGCAATCAGCCCCAGCATTTT	CASSRGGFGNQPQHF
few	TRBV5-4	TRBJ1-2	TRBD1	TGTGCCAGCAGCTTGGGCGACAGGGATAATGGCTACACCTTC	CASSLGDRDNGYTF
.	TRBV9	TRBJ2-7	TRBD1	TGTGCCAGCAGCGACGGGACAGGCCAGTACGAGCAGTACTTC	CASSDGTGQYEQYF
.	TRBV18	TRBJ1-5	TRBD1	TGTGCCAGCTCACGCCAGAGGGACAGCTACAATCAGCCCCAGCATTTT	CASSRQRDSYNQPQHF
.	TRBV27	TRBJ2-7	.	TGTGCCAGCAGTTTAGGAGTGTGGGAGAGCTCCTACGAGCAGTACTTC	CASSLGVWESSYEQYF
.	TRBV3-1/TRBV3-2	TRBJ1-2	.	TGTGCCAGCGCCCCAAGCCCAGGGATGGGCTACACCTTC	CASAPSPGMGYTF
once	TRBV10-2	TRBJ1-1	.	TGCGCCAGCAGTGACAGGGGTGGCTTTAGACCGAACACTGAAGCTTTCTTT	CASSDRGGFRPNTEAFF
.	TRBV21-1	TRBJ2-2	.	TGTGCCAGCAGCCAGTCCCGGGACAGGGGTGGTGACACCGGGGAGCTGTTTTTT	CASSQSRDRGGDTGELFF
.	TRBV9	TRBJ2-1	TRBD2	TGTGCCAGCAGCGTTACTAGCGGGAGAAAGGCCCCCCAGTACAATGAGCAGTTCTTC	CASSVTSGRKAPQYNEQFF
once	TRBV6-4	TRBJ2-2	.	TGTGCCAGCAGTCTCCTAGCAAAAACCGGGGAGCTGTTTTTT	CASSLLAKTGELFF
.	TRBV5-1	TRBJ1-3	TRBD1	TGCGCCAGCAGTCCGGACAGGTCGGCTGGAAACACCATATATTTT	CASSPDRSAGNTIYF
.	TRBV7-6	TRBJ2-6	.	TGTGCCAGCAGCTTTGGCGGGTCTGGGGCCAACGTCCTGACTTTC	CASSFGGSGANVLTF
.	TRBV27	TRBJ2-7	.	TGTGCCAGCAGTTTTTTTGACAGGCTAGGAACCGAGCAGTACTTC	CASSFFDRLGTEQYF
.	TRBV7-9	TRBJ2-3	.	TGTGCCAGCAGCTTACTCCTTAGTACAGATACGCAGTATTTT	CASSLLLSTDTQYF
.	TRBV7-8	TRBJ1-4	TRBD1	TGTGCCAGCAGCTCTCATGACAGGGGAGGAAAACTGTTTTTT	CASSSHDRGGKLFF
.	TRBV11-2	TRBJ2-2	.	TGTGCCAGCAGCTTAGTTATCGGGGAGCTGTTTTTT	CASSLVIGELFF
.	TRBV5-1	TRBJ2-4	.	TGCGCCAGCAGCTCGGCTAGCGCGGGAGCCAAAAACATTCAGTACTTC	CASSSASAGAKNIQYF
.	TRBV6-6	TRBJ1-2	TRBD1	TGTGCCAGCAGTAACCGGGACAGGGTGTTTTATGGCTACACCTTC	CASSNRDRVFYGYTF
.	TRBV7-9	TRBJ2-2	.	TGTGCCAGCAGCTTTCTCCCGGGACTTATCATCGGGGAGCTGTTTTTT	CASSFLPGLIIGELFF
.	TRBV11-3	TRBJ2-7	.	TGTGCCAGCAGCTCATCCTACGAGCAGTACTTC	CASSSSYEQYF
.	TRBV18	TRBJ1-1	TRBD1	TGTGCCAGCTCAGTCGACAGGGTCACTGAAGCTTTCTTT	CASSVDRVTEAFF
.	TRBV4-1	TRBJ2-7	TRBD1	TGCGCCAGCAGCCAGCCGGGACAGATCTACGAGCAGTACTTC	CASSQPGQIYEQYF